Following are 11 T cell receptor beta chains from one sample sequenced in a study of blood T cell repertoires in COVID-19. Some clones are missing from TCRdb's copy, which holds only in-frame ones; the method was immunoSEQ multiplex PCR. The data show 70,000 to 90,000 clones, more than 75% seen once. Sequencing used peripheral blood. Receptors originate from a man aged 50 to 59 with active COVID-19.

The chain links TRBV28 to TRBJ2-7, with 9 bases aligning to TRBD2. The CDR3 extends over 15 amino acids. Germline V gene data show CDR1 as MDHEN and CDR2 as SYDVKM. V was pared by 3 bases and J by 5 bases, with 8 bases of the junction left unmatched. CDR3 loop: CASSFTRGLADEQYF. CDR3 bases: TGTGCCAGCAGTTTCACGAGGGGACTAGCCGACGAGCAGTACTTC.

CDR3: CASTDSLDEQYF. For the CDR3, the DNA is TGCGCCAGCACCGACAGCTTAGACGAGCAGTACTTC. V usage is TRBV4-1 and J usage is TRBJ2-7, with D possibly being TRBD1 (5 bases). V lost 7 bases to trimming and J lost 5 bases, with 12 bases between them. CDR3 length: 12 residues. In germline, CDR1 is MGHRA, CDR2 YSYEKL.

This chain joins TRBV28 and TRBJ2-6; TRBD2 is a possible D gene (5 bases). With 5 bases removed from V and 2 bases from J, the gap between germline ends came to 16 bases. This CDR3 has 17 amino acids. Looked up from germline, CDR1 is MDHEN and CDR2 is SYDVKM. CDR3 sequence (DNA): TGTGCCAGCAGTCGGGATTTTACGGGCGCTGGGGCCAACGTCCTGACTTTC. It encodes CASSRDFTGAGANVLTF.

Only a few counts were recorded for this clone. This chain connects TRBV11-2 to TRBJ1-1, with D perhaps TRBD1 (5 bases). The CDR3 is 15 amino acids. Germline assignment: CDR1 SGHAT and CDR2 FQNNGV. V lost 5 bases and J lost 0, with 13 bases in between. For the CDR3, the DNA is TGTGCCAGCAGCCCATCGACAGTGATGAACACTGAAGCTTTCTTT. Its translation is CASSPSTVMNTEAFF.

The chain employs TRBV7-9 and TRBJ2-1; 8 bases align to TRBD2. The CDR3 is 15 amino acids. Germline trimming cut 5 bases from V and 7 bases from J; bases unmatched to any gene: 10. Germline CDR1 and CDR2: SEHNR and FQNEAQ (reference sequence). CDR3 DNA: TGTGCCAGCAGCCCCCTTGCCGGGGGGGGGAATGAGCAGTTCTTC. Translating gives CASSPLAGGGNEQFF.

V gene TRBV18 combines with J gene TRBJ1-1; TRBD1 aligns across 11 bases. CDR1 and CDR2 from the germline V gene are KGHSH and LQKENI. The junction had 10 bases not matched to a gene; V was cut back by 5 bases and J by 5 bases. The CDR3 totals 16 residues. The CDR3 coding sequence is TGTGCCAGCTCATCATATTTTGGACAGGGGGCGACTGAAGCTTTCTTT. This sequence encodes CASSSYFGQGATEAFF.

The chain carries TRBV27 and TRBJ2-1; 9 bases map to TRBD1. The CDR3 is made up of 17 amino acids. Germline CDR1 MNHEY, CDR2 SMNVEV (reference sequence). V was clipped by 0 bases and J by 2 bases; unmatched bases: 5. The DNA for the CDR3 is TGTGCCAGCAGTTTATCCCCCGGGACAGGGACCTACAATGAGCAGTTCTTC. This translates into CASSLSPGTGTYNEQFF.

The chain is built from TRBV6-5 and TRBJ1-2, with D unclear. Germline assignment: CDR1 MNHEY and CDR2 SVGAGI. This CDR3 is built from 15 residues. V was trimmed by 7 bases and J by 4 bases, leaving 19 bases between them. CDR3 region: CASIGSSVPFYGYTF. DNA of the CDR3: TGTGCCAGCATCGGGAGCTCAGTGCCTTTCTATGGCTACACCTTC.

The CDR3 DNA sequence: TGTGCCAGCAGCCGGCCGGGTTCGAACACCGGGGAGCTGTTTTTT. This codes for CASSRPGSNTGELFF. The chain is built from TRBV7-6 and TRBJ2-2; D is unresolved. There are 15 residues in the CDR3. Between the trimmed V and J ends, which lost 5 bases and 0 bases, there was a span of 10 bases. CDR1 SGHVS and CDR2 FNYEAQ come from the germline V gene.

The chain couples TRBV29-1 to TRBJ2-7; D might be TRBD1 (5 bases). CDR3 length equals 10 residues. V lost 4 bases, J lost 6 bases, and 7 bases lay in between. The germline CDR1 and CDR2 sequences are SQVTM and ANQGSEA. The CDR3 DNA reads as TGCAGCGTTGGACAGCGCGAGCAGTACTTC. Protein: CSVGQREQYF.

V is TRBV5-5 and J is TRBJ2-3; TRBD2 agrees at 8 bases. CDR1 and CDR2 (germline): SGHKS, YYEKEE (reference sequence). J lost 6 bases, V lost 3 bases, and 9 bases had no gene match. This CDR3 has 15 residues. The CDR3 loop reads CASSSTSAGMDTQYF. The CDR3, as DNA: TGTGCCAGCAGCTCGACTAGCGCGGGAATGGATACGCAGTATTTT.